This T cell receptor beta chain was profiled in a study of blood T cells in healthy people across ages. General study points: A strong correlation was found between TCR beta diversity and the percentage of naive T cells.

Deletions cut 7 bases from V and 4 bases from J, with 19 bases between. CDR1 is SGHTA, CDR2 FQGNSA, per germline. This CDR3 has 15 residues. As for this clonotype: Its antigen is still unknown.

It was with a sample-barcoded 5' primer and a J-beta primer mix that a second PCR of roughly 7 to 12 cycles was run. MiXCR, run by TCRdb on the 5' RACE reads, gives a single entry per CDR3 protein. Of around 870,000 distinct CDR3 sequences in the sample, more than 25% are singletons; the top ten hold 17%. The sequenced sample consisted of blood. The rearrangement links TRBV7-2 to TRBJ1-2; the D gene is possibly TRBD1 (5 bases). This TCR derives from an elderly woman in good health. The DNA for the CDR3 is TGTGCCAGCACCGCGGGCCAGGGAGCTGGCTATGGCTACACCTTC. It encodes CASTAGQGAGYGYTF.